This T cell receptor beta chain was captured by sequencing in a study of cytomegalovirus exposure and HLA in healthy donors. The germline V gene has CDR1 SGHVS and CDR2 FNYEAQ. The length of the CDR3 is 15 residues. Trimming took 1 base from V and 4 from J, leaving 11 bases between them. Use of 60 Vbeta and 13 Jbeta primers characterized the PCR. The method was immunoSEQ multiplex PCR; TCRdb's version includes in-frame clones alone and lacks a portion of them. The repertoire has 95,000 to 150,000 clones, around 74% of them found once; the top ten carry approximately 3.9%. A word on this clone: Its antigen is still unknown.

Study-wide points: A later analysis found common viral pathogens apparently linked to several of the most significant clusters. The CMV antigen specificity of a few CMV-associated chains was confirmed through in vitro analysis. Reports indicate that TCR beta sequences accurately predicted the HLA-A and HLA-B alleles of most subjects. TCR beta sequences numbering 15,000 to 20,000 were associated with HLA alleles at 0.05 false discovery rate in a later analysis.

This TCR was recovered from a woman aged 50 to 60 in good health and CMV-seropositive. Sequenced input: PBMCs. The genes are TRBV7-6 and TRBJ1-5, with D perhaps matching TRBD1 (6 bases). CDR3 nucleotides: TGTGCCAGCAGCTTAGATCAGGGGACGAATCAGCCCCAGCATTTT. Its protein product is CASSLDQGTNQPQHF.